This T cell receptor beta chain was found in a study of glioma-infiltrating T cells. The iRepertoire nested amplicon-rescue multiplex PCR amplified TCR alpha and beta CDR3s from RNA. Input was 100-400 ng of tissue mRNA or PBMC total RNA. MiXCR, applied by TCRdb to the multiplex PCR reads, yields one record per CDR3 protein. The sample consists of about 140,000 distinct CDR3 sequences, more than 35% of them appearing once. There are 13 residues in the CDR3. The V end was cut by 0 bases, the J end by 9 bases, with 6 bases between. CDR1 SGHAT and CDR2 FQNNGV come from the germline V gene. Worth noting for this clonotype: No conserved phenylalanine or tryptophan is present at the end of the CDR3, so a read error is the likely explanation.

This TCR derives from a human donor with low-grade glioma or glioblastoma, undergoing nonglioma brain surgery, or in good health (not recorded which). The chain recombines TRBV11-2 with TRBJ1-6; D not resolved. The specimen sequenced was glioma tissue, nonneoplastic brain tissue, or PBMCs (not recorded which). The CDR3 nucleotides are TGTGCCAGCAGCTTAGATCGAATTTCACCCCTCCACTCT. Amino acid sequence: CASSLDRISPLHS.